A selection of T cell receptor beta chains follows, all from one sample in a study of control samples from healthy donors and cancer patients. The table came from immunoSEQ multiplex PCR; TCRdb's copy has only in-frame clones and leaves some out. The table shows 130,000 to 150,000 clones, with roughly 94% occurring only once. Sequencing input: PBMCs. These receptors were taken from a man aged 55 to 70 with colorectal cancer. The CDR3 runs from the conserved cysteine through the conserved F or W. D genes are given only for firm matches. Some rows mark clone size as missing; the rest say once, few, many or name a class of expanded clone.

J gene: TRBJ1-5
CDR3 length: 14
D gene: NA
clone size: NA
V gene: TRBV7-2
CDR3 protein: CASSPAASNQPQHF
CDR3 DNA: TGTGCCAGCAGCCCAGCGGCTAGCAATCAGCCCCAGCATTTT

J gene: TRBJ2-5
CDR3 length: 14
D gene: TRBD1
clone size: NA
V gene: TRBV23-1
CDR3 protein: CASPGTGGIKTQYF
CDR3 DNA: TGCGCCAGCCCCGGGACAGGGGGTATTAAGACCCAGTACTTC

J gene: TRBJ2-5
CDR3 length: 12
D gene: NA
clone size: NA
V gene: TRBV30
CDR3 protein: CAWSQGWETQYF
CDR3 DNA: TGTGCCTGGAGTCAAGGGTGGGAGACCCAGTACTTC

J gene: TRBJ2-7
CDR3 length: 14
D gene: NA
clone size: NA
V gene: TRBV11-2
CDR3 protein: CASSRDGQSYEQYF
CDR3 DNA: TGTGCCAGCAGCAGGGACGGACAATCCTACGAGCAGTACTTC

J gene: TRBJ1-2
CDR3 length: 15
D gene: NA
clone size: NA
V gene: TRBV15
CDR3 protein: CATSSRDTANYGYTF
CDR3 DNA: TGTGCCACCAGCAGCCGGGACACTGCTAACTATGGCTACACCTTC

J gene: TRBJ1-2
CDR3 length: 14
D gene: TRBD1
clone size: NA
V gene: TRBV10-3
CDR3 protein: CAITTGQGGYGYTF
CDR3 DNA: TGTGCCATCACTACGGGACAGGGTGGCTATGGCTACACCTTC

J gene: TRBJ1-2
CDR3 length: 14
D gene: NA
clone size: few
V gene: TRBV27
CDR3 protein: CASRGRQGNYGYTF
CDR3 DNA: TGTGCCAGCAGGGGAAGGCAGGGGAACTATGGCTACACCTTC

J gene: TRBJ2-2
CDR3 length: 16
D gene: TRBD2
clone size: once
V gene: TRBV10-3
CDR3 protein: CAISESTSGNTGELFF
CDR3 DNA: TGTGCCATCAGTGAGTCAACTAGCGGGAACACCGGGGAGCTGTTTTTT

J gene: TRBJ1-5
CDR3 length: 12
D gene: NA
clone size: NA
V gene: TRBV12-3/TRBV12-4
CDR3 protein: CASSLGYQPQHF
CDR3 DNA: TGTGCCAGCAGTTTGGGTTATCAGCCCCAGCATTTT

J gene: TRBJ2-3
CDR3 length: 14
D gene: NA
clone size: NA
V gene: TRBV28
CDR3 protein: CASSSPSSTDTQYF
CDR3 DNA: TGTGCCAGCAGTAGCCCCTCCAGCACAGATACGCAGTATTTT

J gene: TRBJ1-2
CDR3 length: 16
D gene: NA
clone size: NA
V gene: TRBV15
CDR3 protein: CATSEDPAFSNYGYTF
CDR3 DNA: TGTGCCACCAGCGAGGATCCCGCCTTCTCTAACTATGGCTACACCTTC

J gene: TRBJ1-2
CDR3 length: 13
D gene: NA
clone size: NA
V gene: TRBV6-5
CDR3 protein: CASLGGGPGGYTF
CDR3 DNA: TGTGCCAGCCTTGGGGGGGGGCCGGGTGGCTACACCTTC

J gene: TRBJ2-7
CDR3 length: 14
D gene: NA
clone size: once
V gene: TRBV4-3
CDR3 protein: CASSVYRDSYEQYF
CDR3 DNA: TGCGCCAGCAGCGTTTATCGGGACTCCTACGAGCAGTACTTC

J gene: TRBJ1-1
CDR3 length: 13
D gene: NA
clone size: NA
V gene: TRBV27
CDR3 protein: CASSPTENTEAFF
CDR3 DNA: TGTGCCAGCAGTCCTACAGAGAACACTGAAGCTTTCTTT

J gene: TRBJ1-5
CDR3 length: 16
D gene: NA
clone size: NA
V gene: TRBV4-3
CDR3 protein: CASSQDMGHPNQPQHF
CDR3 DNA: TGCGCCAGCAGCCAAGACATGGGGCATCCCAATCAGCCCCAGCATTTT

J gene: TRBJ2-1
CDR3 length: 16
D gene: NA
clone size: NA
V gene: TRBV28
CDR3 protein: CASSLGEGGGRNEQFF
CDR3 DNA: TGTGCCAGCAGTTTAGGTGAGGGGGGCGGACGGAATGAGCAGTTCTTC

J gene: TRBJ1-5
CDR3 length: 14
D gene: NA
clone size: NA
V gene: TRBV19
CDR3 protein: CASSIEQGNQPQHF
CDR3 DNA: TGTGCCAGTAGTATAGAGCAGGGCAATCAGCCCCAGCATTTT

J gene: TRBJ2-5
CDR3 length: 15
D gene: NA
clone size: NA
V gene: TRBV5-1
CDR3 protein: CASSSSPAGQETQYF
CDR3 DNA: TGCGCCAGCAGCTCCTCCCCCGCGGGTCAAGAGACCCAGTACTTC

J gene: TRBJ2-3
CDR3 length: 14
D gene: NA
clone size: NA
V gene: TRBV7-2
CDR3 protein: CATLPPTKADTQYF
CDR3 DNA: TGTGCCACCTTGCCGCCCACGAAGGCAGATACGCAGTATTTT

J gene: TRBJ2-5
CDR3 length: 15
D gene: TRBD2
clone size: NA
V gene: TRBV7-6
CDR3 protein: CASSFSAGRGETQYF
CDR3 DNA: TGTGCCAGCAGCTTTTCAGCGGGGCGAGGGGAGACCCAGTACTTC

J gene: TRBJ2-3
CDR3 length: 15
D gene: TRBD1
clone size: once
V gene: TRBV29-1
CDR3 protein: CSVAGTGGWTDTQYF
CDR3 DNA: TGCAGCGTAGCCGGGACAGGGGGCTGGACAGATACGCAGTATTTT

J gene: TRBJ1-2
CDR3 length: 13
D gene: NA
clone size: NA
V gene: TRBV6-5
CDR3 protein: CASTFNRERGYTF
CDR3 DNA: TGTGCCAGCACTTTCAACAGGGAGCGTGGCTACACCTTC

J gene: TRBJ1-6
CDR3 length: 16
D gene: NA
clone size: NA
V gene: TRBV11-2
CDR3 protein: CASSLDRKYYNSPLHF
CDR3 DNA: TGTGCCAGCAGCCTTGATCGTAAATACTATAATTCACCCCTCCACTTT

J gene: TRBJ2-5
CDR3 length: 15
D gene: NA
clone size: once
V gene: TRBV13
CDR3 protein: CASSLVGGRQETQYF
CDR3 DNA: TGTGCCAGCAGCTTAGTGGGGGGCCGACAAGAGACCCAGTACTTC

J gene: TRBJ2-5
CDR3 length: 13
D gene: NA
clone size: NA
V gene: TRBV18
CDR3 protein: CASSPRSQETQYF
CDR3 DNA: TGTGCCAGCTCACCAAGGTCCCAAGAGACCCAGTACTTC

J gene: TRBJ1-2
CDR3 length: 14
D gene: NA
clone size: NA
V gene: TRBV3-1/TRBV3-2
CDR3 protein: CASSRVGGGYGYTF
CDR3 DNA: TGTGCCAGCAGCCGAGTGGGGGGCGGGTATGGCTACACCTTC

J gene: TRBJ1-2
CDR3 length: 17
D gene: TRBD1
clone size: NA
V gene: TRBV6-6
CDR3 protein: CASSPDREGRSFYGYTF
CDR3 DNA: TGTGCCAGCAGTCCGGACAGGGAGGGCCGATCCTTCTATGGCTACACCTTC

J gene: TRBJ2-1
CDR3 length: 16
D gene: TRBD1
clone size: NA
V gene: TRBV28
CDR3 protein: CASSSRQGVPYNEQFF
CDR3 DNA: TGTGCCAGCAGTTCACGACAGGGAGTCCCCTACAATGAGCAGTTCTTC

J gene: TRBJ2-7
CDR3 length: 14
D gene: TRBD1
clone size: NA
V gene: TRBV3-1/TRBV3-2
CDR3 protein: CASSQTGGPYEQYF
CDR3 DNA: TGTGCCAGCAGCCAAACAGGGGGCCCCTACGAGCAGTACTTC

J gene: TRBJ2-3
CDR3 length: 15
D gene: NA
clone size: NA
V gene: TRBV7-2
CDR3 protein: CASSSRHLLTDTQYF
CDR3 DNA: TGTGCCAGCAGCTCCCGACACCTTCTCACAGATACGCAGTATTTT

J gene: TRBJ2-5
CDR3 length: 13
D gene: NA
clone size: NA
V gene: TRBV12-3/TRBV12-4
CDR3 protein: CASSLVGAVTQYF
CDR3 DNA: TGTGCCAGCAGTTTAGTGGGGGCGGTCACCCAGTACTTC

J gene: TRBJ1-1
CDR3 length: 16
D gene: TRBD1
clone size: NA
V gene: TRBV7-9
CDR3 protein: CASSSAGEGANAEAFF
CDR3 DNA: TGTGCCAGCAGCTCTGCCGGGGAGGGGGCTAACGCTGAAGCTTTCTTT

J gene: TRBJ1-1
CDR3 length: 15
D gene: TRBD1
clone size: NA
V gene: TRBV3-1/TRBV3-2
CDR3 protein: CASSQGQGLGTEAFF
CDR3 DNA: TGTGCCAGCAGCCAGGGACAGGGATTGGGCACTGAAGCTTTCTTT

J gene: TRBJ2-7
CDR3 length: 12
D gene: NA
clone size: NA
V gene: TRBV20-1
CDR3 protein: CSASRGSYEQYF
CDR3 DNA: TGCAGTGCTAGTAGGGGTTCCTACGAGCAGTACTTC

J gene: TRBJ1-5
CDR3 length: 16
D gene: NA
clone size: NA
V gene: TRBV19
CDR3 protein: CASSLRALPTSQPQHF
CDR3 DNA: TGTGCCAGTAGCCTGAGGGCACTCCCCACGAGTCAGCCCCAGCATTTT

J gene: TRBJ2-7
CDR3 length: 14
D gene: NA
clone size: NA
V gene: TRBV7-2
CDR3 protein: CASSLFPLSYEQYF
CDR3 DNA: TGTGCCAGCAGCTTATTCCCTCTCTCCTACGAGCAGTACTTC

J gene: TRBJ1-2
CDR3 length: 15
D gene: TRBD1
clone size: NA
V gene: TRBV19
CDR3 protein: CASSINGQGHSGYTF
CDR3 DNA: TGTGCCAGTAGTATAAATGGACAGGGGCATAGCGGCTACACCTTC